Sequencing of this T cell receptor (beta chain) was carried out in a study of blood T cell repertoires in COVID-19. Study-level background: From T cells, B-cell-depleted T cells, or PBMCs came the material, which was cDNA or gDNA.

The CDR3 consists of 16 residues. Per germline, CDR1 KGHSH and CDR2 LQKENI. The ends were cut back, 0 bases at V and 1 base at J, with 12 bases in the middle. As handled by the study authors: Reference gene primer amplification gave nucleated cell count estimates. Assay used: immunoSEQ multiplex PCR; TCRdb lists only in-frame clones, some missing. The V and J calls and clone size were taken over from that table, and D and trimming were inferred from the DNA. The repertoire holds some 150,000 clones, with around 81% as singletons. Comment on this clone: Within the sample, other DNA sequences also encode this same CDR3.

The chain uses TRBV18 and TRBJ1-1; tentative D call: TRBD1 (5 bases). This TCR was sampled from a woman aged 60-75 years with acute or convalescent COVID-19. Sequences were obtained from peripheral blood. CDR3 in amino acids: CASSPPAQGQNTEAFF. In nucleotides, the CDR3 is TGTGCCAGCTCACCACCCGCGCAGGGCCAGAACACTGAAGCTTTCTTT.